A selection of T cell receptor beta chains follows, all from one sample in a study of cytomegalovirus exposure and HLA in healthy donors. The protocol was immunoSEQ multiplex PCR, while the TCRdb copy is restricted to in-frame clones and leaves out a portion. The data show roughly 160,000 clones, with approximately 71% seen just once and around 8% held by the top ten. Material: PBMCs. Receptor source: a woman aged 35 to 49 in good health and CMV-seropositive. Each CDR3 is given with its conserved first and last residue. D genes are given only for firm matches.

V gene: TRBV27
J gene: TRBJ1-1
D gene: TRBD1
CDR3 protein: CASSGLDVTGCEAFF

V gene: TRBV6-5
J gene: TRBJ2-5
D gene: TRBD1
CDR3 protein: CASSTDRGHVETQYF

V gene: TRBV7-8
J gene: TRBJ2-1
D gene: -
CDR3 protein: CASSLLDKPYNEQFF

V gene: TRBV14
J gene: TRBJ2-1
D gene: TRBD2
CDR3 protein: CASSQDTTMFGTSGRATDEQFF

V gene: TRBV7-7
J gene: TRBJ2-6
D gene: -
CDR3 protein: CASSSGGSGANVLTF

V gene: TRBV28
J gene: TRBJ2-3
D gene: TRBD2
CDR3 protein: CASSFDRPSGYTDTQYF

V gene: TRBV29-1
J gene: TRBJ1-2
D gene: TRBD1
CDR3 protein: CSVEDTGGADGYTF

V gene: TRBV27
J gene: -
D gene: TRBD2
CDR3 protein: CASSSEAGGDPIYEQYF

V gene: TRBV7-9
J gene: TRBJ2-1
D gene: -
CDR3 protein: CASSLRTSGEQFF

V gene: TRBV30
J gene: TRBJ1-2
D gene: -
CDR3 protein: CAWSVQSHGYTF

V gene: TRBV4-1
J gene: TRBJ2-7
D gene: TRBD1
CDR3 protein: CASSHPTRDRVDEQYF

V gene: TRBV10-2
J gene: TRBJ2-7
D gene: TRBD2
CDR3 protein: CASSDPLADHYEQYF

V gene: TRBV19
J gene: TRBJ2-2
D gene: TRBD1
CDR3 protein: CASRSGQGAPGELFF

V gene: TRBV4-3
J gene: TRBJ2-1
D gene: -
CDR3 protein: CASSQFMSGTYNEQFF

V gene: TRBV11-2
J gene: TRBJ2-7
D gene: TRBD2
CDR3 protein: CASSLGLAGGEQYF

V gene: TRBV28
J gene: TRBJ2-7
D gene: -
CDR3 protein: CASSDPGDPSYEQYF

V gene: TRBV6-1
J gene: TRBJ1-2
D gene: -
CDR3 protein: CASDGRAYGYTF

V gene: TRBV29-1
J gene: TRBJ2-1
D gene: TRBD2
CDR3 protein: CSVESLAGHNEQFF

V gene: TRBV6-5
J gene: TRBJ1-6
D gene: -
CDR3 protein: CASSYGQNNSPLHF

V gene: TRBV4-1
J gene: TRBJ2-1
D gene: TRBD2
CDR3 protein: CASSQIDVGLAAYNEQFF

V gene: TRBV25-1
J gene: TRBJ2-1
D gene: -
CDR3 protein: CASQGGLTLNEQFF

V gene: TRBV14
J gene: TRBJ1-6
D gene: -
CDR3 protein: CASSLINSPLHF

V gene: TRBV19
J gene: TRBJ2-1
D gene: TRBD1
CDR3 protein: CASRTTGVEQFF

V gene: TRBV19
J gene: TRBJ1-2
D gene: TRBD1
CDR3 protein: CASSTDRGGYGYTF

V gene: TRBV4-1
J gene: TRBJ2-5
D gene: TRBD2
CDR3 protein: CASSPSGGRGMTQYF

V gene: TRBV21-1
J gene: TRBJ2-7
D gene: -
CDR3 protein: CASKVVTGAHEQYF

V gene: TRBV15
J gene: TRBJ1-3
D gene: -
CDR3 protein: CATSRDVGGSGNTIYF

V gene: TRBV25-1
J gene: TRBJ2-5
D gene: -
CDR3 protein: CASSEYSIETQYF

V gene: TRBV2
J gene: TRBJ2-5
D gene: TRBD2
CDR3 protein: CASSLSSGRRGQETQYF

V gene: TRBV28
J gene: TRBJ1-1
D gene: -
CDR3 protein: CASSLGRRAFF

V gene: TRBV6-1
J gene: TRBJ2-7
D gene: -
CDR3 protein: CASSELTTSLSYEQYF

V gene: TRBV7-9
J gene: TRBJ1-2
D gene: TRBD1
CDR3 protein: CASSATGETGYTF

V gene: TRBV5-1
J gene: TRBJ2-7
D gene: -
CDR3 protein: CASSRVEAEQYF

V gene: TRBV19
J gene: TRBJ1-5
D gene: -
CDR3 protein: CASGAASSNQPQHF

V gene: TRBV19
J gene: TRBJ1-2
D gene: -
CDR3 protein: CASSRRTVDEINYGYTF

V gene: TRBV9
J gene: TRBJ1-1
D gene: TRBD1
CDR3 protein: CASSVVGTGGTEAFF

V gene: TRBV7-2
J gene: TRBJ1-5
D gene: TRBD1
CDR3 protein: CASSSYPRGVNQPQHF

V gene: TRBV9
J gene: TRBJ2-1
D gene: TRBD2
CDR3 protein: CASSLNSGYNEQFF

V gene: TRBV29-1
J gene: TRBJ2-7
D gene: TRBD2
CDR3 protein: CSVIGGRSSYEQYF

V gene: TRBV28
J gene: TRBJ2-3
D gene: TRBD2
CDR3 protein: CASSPSGSHTDTQYF

V gene: TRBV7-7
J gene: TRBJ2-3
D gene: -
CDR3 protein: CASSLAPAPDTQYF

V gene: TRBV9
J gene: TRBJ2-7
D gene: TRBD2
CDR3 protein: CASSVAPSGSYEQYF